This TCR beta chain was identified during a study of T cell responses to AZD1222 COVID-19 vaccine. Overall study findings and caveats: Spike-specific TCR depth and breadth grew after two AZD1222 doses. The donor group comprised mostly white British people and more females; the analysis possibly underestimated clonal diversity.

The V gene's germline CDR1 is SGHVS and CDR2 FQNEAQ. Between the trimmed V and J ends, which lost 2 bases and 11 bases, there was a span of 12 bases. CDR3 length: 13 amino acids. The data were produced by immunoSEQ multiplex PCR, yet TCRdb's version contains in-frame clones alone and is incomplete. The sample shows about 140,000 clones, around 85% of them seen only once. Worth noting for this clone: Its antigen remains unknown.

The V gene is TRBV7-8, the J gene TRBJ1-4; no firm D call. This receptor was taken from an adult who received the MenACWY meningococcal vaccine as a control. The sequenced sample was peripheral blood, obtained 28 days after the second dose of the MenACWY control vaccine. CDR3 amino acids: CASSLLTTGKLFF. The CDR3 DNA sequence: TGTGCCAGCAGCTTATTGACGACCGGGAAACTGTTTTTT.